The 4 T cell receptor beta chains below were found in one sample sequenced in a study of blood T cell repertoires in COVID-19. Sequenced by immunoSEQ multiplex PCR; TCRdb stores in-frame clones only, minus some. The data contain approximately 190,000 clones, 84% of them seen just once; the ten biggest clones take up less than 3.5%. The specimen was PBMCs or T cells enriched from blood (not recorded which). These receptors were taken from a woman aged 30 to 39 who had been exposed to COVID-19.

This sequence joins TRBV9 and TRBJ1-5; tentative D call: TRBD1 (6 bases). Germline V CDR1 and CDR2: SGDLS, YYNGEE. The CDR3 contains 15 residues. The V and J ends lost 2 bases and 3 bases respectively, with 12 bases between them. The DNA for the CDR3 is TGTGCCAGCAGCGTTTTCCCAGGGGACAATCAGCCCCAGCATTTT. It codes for CASSVFPGDNQPQHF.

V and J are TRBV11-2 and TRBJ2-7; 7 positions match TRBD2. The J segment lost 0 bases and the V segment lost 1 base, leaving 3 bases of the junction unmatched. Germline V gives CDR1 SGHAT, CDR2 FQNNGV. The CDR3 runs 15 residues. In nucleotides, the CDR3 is TGTGCCAGCAGCTTAGCGGGGGGTTCCTCCTACGAGCAGTACTTC. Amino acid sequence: CASSLAGGSSYEQYF.

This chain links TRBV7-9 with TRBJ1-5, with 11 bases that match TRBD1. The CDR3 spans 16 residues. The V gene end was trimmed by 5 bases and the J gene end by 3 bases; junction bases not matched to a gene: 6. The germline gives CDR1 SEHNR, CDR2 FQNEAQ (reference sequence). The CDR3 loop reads CASSPMGQGVNQPQHF. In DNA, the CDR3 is TGTGCCAGCAGCCCAATGGGACAGGGGGTCAATCAGCCCCAGCATTTT.

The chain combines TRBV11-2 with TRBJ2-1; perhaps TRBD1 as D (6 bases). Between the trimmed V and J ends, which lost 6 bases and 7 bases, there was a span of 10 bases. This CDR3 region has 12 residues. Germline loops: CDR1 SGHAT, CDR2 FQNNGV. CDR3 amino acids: CASSDTGNEQFF. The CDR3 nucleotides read TGTGCCAGCAGTGATACAGGGAATGAGCAGTTCTTC.